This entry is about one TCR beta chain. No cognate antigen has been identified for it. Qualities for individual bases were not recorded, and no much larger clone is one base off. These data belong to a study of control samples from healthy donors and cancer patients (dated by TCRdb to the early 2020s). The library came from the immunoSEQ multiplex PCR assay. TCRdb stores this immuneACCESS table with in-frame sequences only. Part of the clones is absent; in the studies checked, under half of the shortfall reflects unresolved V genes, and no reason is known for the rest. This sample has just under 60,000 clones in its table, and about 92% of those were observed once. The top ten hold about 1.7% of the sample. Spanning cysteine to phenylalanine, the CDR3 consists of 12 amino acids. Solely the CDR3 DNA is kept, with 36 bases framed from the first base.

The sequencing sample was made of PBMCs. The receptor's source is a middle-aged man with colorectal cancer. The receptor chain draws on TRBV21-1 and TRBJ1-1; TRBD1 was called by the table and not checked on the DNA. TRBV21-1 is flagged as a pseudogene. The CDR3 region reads CASSKDRGEAFF. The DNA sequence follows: TGTGCCAGCAGCAAAGACAGGGGTGAAGCTTTCTTT.